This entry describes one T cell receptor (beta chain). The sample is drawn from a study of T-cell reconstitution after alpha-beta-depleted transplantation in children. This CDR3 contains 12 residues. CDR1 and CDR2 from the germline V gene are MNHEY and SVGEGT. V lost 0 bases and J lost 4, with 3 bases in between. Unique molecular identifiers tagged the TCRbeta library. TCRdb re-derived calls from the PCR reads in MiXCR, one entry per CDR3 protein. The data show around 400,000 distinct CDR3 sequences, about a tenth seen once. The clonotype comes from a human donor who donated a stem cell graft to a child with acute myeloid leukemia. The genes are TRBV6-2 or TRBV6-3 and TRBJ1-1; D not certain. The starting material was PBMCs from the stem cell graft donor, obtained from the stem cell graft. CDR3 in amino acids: CASSYSTTEAFF. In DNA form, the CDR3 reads TGTGCCAGCAGTTACTCGACCACTGAAGCTTTCTTT.